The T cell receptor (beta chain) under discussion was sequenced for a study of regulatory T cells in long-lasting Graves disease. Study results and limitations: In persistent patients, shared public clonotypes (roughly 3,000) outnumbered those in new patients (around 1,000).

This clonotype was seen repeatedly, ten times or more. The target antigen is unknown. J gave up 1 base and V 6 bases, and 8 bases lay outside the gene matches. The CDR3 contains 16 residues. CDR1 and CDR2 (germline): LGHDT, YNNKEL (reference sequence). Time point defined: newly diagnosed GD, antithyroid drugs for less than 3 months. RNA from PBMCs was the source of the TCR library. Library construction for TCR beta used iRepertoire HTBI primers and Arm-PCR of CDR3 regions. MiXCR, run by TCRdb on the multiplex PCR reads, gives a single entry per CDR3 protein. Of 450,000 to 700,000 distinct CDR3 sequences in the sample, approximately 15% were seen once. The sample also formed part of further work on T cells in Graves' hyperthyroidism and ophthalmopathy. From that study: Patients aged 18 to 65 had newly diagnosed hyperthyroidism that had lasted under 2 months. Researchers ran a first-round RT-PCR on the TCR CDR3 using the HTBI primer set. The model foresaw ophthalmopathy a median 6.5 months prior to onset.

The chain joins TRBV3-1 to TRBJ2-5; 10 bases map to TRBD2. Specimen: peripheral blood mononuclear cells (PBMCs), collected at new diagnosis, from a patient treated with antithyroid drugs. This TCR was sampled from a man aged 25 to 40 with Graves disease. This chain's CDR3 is CASSPGLAEFQETQYF. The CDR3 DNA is TGTGCCAGCAGTCCTGGACTAGCGGAATTCCAAGAGACCCAGTACTTC.